Detailed here is one TCR beta chain. This sample is drawn from a study of blood T cell repertoires in COVID-19. Across the whole study: The samples span acute and convalescent COVID-19 from the United States, Italy and Spain. In each case, the material was cDNA or gDNA derived from T cells, B-cell-depleted T cells, or PBMCs.

The CDR3 covers 14 residues. V was pared by 6 bases and J by 5 bases, with 16 bases between. Germline CDR1 is SNHLY and CDR2 is FYNNEI. Authors' methods: Reference gene primer amplification in the assay estimated nucleated cell counts. Data came from immunoSEQ multiplex PCR; TCRdb stores just in-frame clones and leaves some out. V and J calls and clone size are copied from that table; D and trimming were computed from the DNA. Of around 260,000 clones in the sample, around 86% were seen once. The receptor was isolated from a woman aged 40-49 years who had recovered from COVID-19. This chain connects TRBV2 to TRBJ2-5, with TRBD1 as a possible D gene (5 bases). The specimen was peripheral blood. This chain's CDR3 is CASSGRRTMETQYF. The CDR3 nucleotides are TGTGCCAGCAGCGGACGAAGGACAATGGAGACCCAGTACTTC.